This T cell receptor beta chain emerged from a study of OX40 agonist ivuxolimab in advanced cancers. At the level of the study: Ivuxolimab, an agonistic anti-OX40 (CD134) antibody, was given to patients.

TCRdb's table, derived via immunoSEQ multiplex PCR, lists solely in-frame clones and lacks some. Of 100,000 or so clones in the sample, approximately 90% were seen once. Study-wide findings and caveats: In CD8+ T cells, expanded clones were on average more numerous than in CD4+. Antigen targets of the expanded peripheral T cells went undetermined.

The germline V gene encodes CDR1 SGHTA and CDR2 FQGTGA. Losses at the gene ends were 2 bases for V and 4 bases for J; bases not matched to a gene: 6. The CDR3 has 15 amino acids. Notes on this clone: Its antigen is unidentified.

Systemic immunosuppression or a history of autoimmune disease excluded patients. The TCR sequence derives from an adult with an advanced solid tumor such as melanoma, head and neck, liver or kidney cancer. The rearrangement joins TRBV7-3 to TRBJ2-7; TRBD2 matches 9 bases. The specimen was CD4+ or CD8+ T cells sorted from blood, collected in a trial of the OX40 agonist ivuxolimab. CDR3 coding DNA: TGTGCCAGCAGCTTATCCGGCGGGAGGGTTTACGAGCAGTACTTC. This codes for CASSLSGGRVYEQYF. The full variable domain, its missing parts supplied by reference TRBV7-3 and TRBJ2-7, is GAGVSQTPSNKVTEKGKYVELRCDPISGHTALYWYRQSLGQGPEFLIYFQGTGAADDSGLPNDRFFAVRPEGSVSTLKIQRTERGDSAVYLCASSLSGGRVYEQYFGPGTRLTVT.